This T cell receptor beta chain emerged from a study of T cell responses to AZD1222 COVID-19 vaccine (dated by TCRdb to the early 2020s). Some background on the complete study: AZD1222 recipients given second doses at about 4 weeks or at about 12 weeks were pooled, since spike-specific TCR depth and breadth were not found to differ between the two schedules. Trial participants were enrolled into age subgroups of 18-55, 56-69 and 70-plus years, which contained about 150, 28 and 57 TCR-sequenced participants, respectively. A total of under 250 trial participants underwent TCR sequencing, of whom about 200 had received two doses of AZD1222 and some 25 had received two doses of the MenACWY control vaccine. Findings and caveats that apply to the study as a whole: Nearly half of unique spike-specific TCRs reportedly recognized epitopes outside regions mutated in the B.1.351 and B.1.1.7 variants. Participants were mostly white British, with more females than males. The authors suggested clonal diversity may have been underestimated. In the small 56-69-year group, the increase in depth fell short of significance, most likely because of low power. Conclusions about previously exposed vaccinees are limited because only five to seven AZD1222 recipients were SARS-CoV-2 seropositive at baseline. Spike-specific TCR breadth and depth rose significantly after two AZD1222 doses compared with day 0 and with MenACWY recipients. Because no day 14 peak-response samples were available, the repertoires could be characterized only after the peak T cell response. Vaccine-associated CD4 TCRs spanned the whole spike protein, with dominant responses in regions 160-218 and 743-854.

Of note for this clone: The antigen this receptor binds is unknown. No much larger clonotype is one base removed from it; base qualities were not supplied.

Explained via the paper, the time point label denotes: baseline before first vaccination. Samples from vaccinated people were obtained from the UK trials COV001 and COV002, which included a single-blind randomized controlled phase 2/3 trial of AZD1222 (ChAdOx1 nCoV-19) in healthy adults. For TCRbeta chain sequencing, PBMC samples were collected from trial participants at day 0 and at day 28 after the second dose. V loses 7 bases, J loses 0 bases, and the germline ends lie 13 bases apart. The cysteine opens and the phenylalanine closes a CDR3 of 15 amino acids. Only CDR3 DNA remains: 45 bases, in frame from the first base. Sequences LGHNA (CDR1) and YNFKEQ (CDR2) are obtained from the germline V gene. The CDR3 regions of human TCRbeta chains were subjected to immunosequencing. In the paper's pipeline: Repertoire TCRs were checked for matches against a reference library of SARS-CoV-2-specific TCRs that had been generated using the MIRA antigen-specificity platform. Breadth was defined as the fraction of unique TCRs that were SARS-CoV-2-associated, and depth was defined as the fraction of total T cells that were SARS-CoV-2-associated. Using the MIRA data, each spike-specific TCR was assigned both to the spike region to which the TCR was reactive and to a CD4 or CD8 class. Log10-transformed breadth and depth values were compared by one-way ANOVA with Sidak's multiple comparisons tests. Entries here come from immuneACCESS through TCRdb and include only in-frame sequences with V and J called. Some clones fail to appear in such tables; in the studies checked, an unresolved V gene covers under half of the shortfall, and the cause of the remainder is unknown. The V and J calls and clone size are taken from that table; D and trimming were inferred from the DNA. The sample table shows more than 70,000 clones, and 75% to 90% are seen once. The ten largest clones take up roughly 15% of the sample.

Here the chain combines TRBV4-2 and TRBJ2-1; the D element could tentatively be TRBD1 or TRBD2, as 5 bases agree for each. The starting material was peripheral blood, obtained on day 0 of AZD1222 vaccination. This receptor was identified in an adult in good health. CDR3 protein: CASMGVGASYNEQFF. In nucleotide form, the sequence is TGTGCCAGCATGGGGGTCGGGGCCTCCTACAATGAGCAGTTCTTC.